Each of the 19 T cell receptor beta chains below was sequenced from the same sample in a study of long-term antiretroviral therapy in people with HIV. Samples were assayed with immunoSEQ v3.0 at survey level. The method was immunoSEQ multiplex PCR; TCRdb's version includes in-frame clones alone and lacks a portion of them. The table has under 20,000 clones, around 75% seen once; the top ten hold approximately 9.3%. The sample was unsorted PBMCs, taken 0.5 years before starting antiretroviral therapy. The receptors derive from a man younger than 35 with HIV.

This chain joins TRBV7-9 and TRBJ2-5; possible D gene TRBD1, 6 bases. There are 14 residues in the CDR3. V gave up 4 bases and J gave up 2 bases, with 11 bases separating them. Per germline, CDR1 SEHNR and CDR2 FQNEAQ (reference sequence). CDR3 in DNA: TGTGCCAGCAGCTCTCAGGGGAAACAAGAGACCCAGTACTTC. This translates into CASSSQGKQETQYF.

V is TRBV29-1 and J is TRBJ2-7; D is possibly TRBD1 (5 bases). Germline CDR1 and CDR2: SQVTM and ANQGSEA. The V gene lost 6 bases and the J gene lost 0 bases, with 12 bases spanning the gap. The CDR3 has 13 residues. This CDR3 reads CSVTRGSSYEQYF. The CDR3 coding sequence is TGCAGCGTGACAAGGGGAAGCTCCTACGAGCAGTACTTC.

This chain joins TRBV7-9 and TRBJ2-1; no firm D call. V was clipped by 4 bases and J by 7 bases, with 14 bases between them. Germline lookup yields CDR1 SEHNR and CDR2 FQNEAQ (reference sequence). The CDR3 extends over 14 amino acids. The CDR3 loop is CASSSLRDANEQFF. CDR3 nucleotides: TGTGCCAGCAGCTCCCTCCGTGACGCAAATGAGCAGTTCTTC.

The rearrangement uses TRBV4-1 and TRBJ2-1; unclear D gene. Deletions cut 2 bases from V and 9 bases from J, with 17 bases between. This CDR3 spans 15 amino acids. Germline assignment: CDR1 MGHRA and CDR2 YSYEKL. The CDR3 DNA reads TGCGCCAGCAGCCAATGGGAATTTTTCCTGGGTGAGCAGTTCTTC. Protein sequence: CASSQWEFFLGEQFF.

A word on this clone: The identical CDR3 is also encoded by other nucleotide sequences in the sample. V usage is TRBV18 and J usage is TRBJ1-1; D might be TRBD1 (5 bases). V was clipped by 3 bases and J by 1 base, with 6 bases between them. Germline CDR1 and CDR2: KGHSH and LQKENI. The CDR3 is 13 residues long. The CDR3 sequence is CASSPTENTEAFF. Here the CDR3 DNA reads TGTGCCAGCTCACCGACAGAGAACACTGAAGCTTTCTTT.

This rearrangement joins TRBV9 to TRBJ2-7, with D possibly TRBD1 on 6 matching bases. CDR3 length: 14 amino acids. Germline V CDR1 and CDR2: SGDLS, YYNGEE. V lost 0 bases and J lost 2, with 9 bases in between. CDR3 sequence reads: CASSVGEGAYEQYF. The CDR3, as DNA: TGTGCCAGCAGCGTAGGTGAGGGGGCCTACGAGCAGTACTTC.

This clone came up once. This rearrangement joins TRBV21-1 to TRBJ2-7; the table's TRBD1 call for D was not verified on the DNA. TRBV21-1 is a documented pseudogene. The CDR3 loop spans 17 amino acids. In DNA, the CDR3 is TGTGCCAGCAGCAAAGAGGGGGGGGACAGGGGGATCGACGAGCAGTACTTC. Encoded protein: CASSKEGGDRGIDEQYF.

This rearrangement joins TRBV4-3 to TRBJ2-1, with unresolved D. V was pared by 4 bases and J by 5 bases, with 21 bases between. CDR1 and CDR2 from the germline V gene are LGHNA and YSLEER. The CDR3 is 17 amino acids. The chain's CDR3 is CASSLRAHTSPDNEQFF. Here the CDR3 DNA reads TGCGCCAGCAGCCTCCGTGCTCATACTTCTCCTGACAATGAGCAGTTCTTC.

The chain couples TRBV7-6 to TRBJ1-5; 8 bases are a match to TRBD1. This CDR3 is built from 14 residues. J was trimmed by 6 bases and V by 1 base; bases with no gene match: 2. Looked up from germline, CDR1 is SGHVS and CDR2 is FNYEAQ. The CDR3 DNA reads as TGTGCCAGCAGCTTAGGGACAGGGATTCAGCCCCAGCATTTT. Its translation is CASSLGTGIQPQHF.

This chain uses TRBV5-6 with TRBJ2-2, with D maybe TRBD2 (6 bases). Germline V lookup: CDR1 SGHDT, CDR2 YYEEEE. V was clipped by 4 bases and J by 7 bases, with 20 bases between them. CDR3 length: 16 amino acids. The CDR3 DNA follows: TGTGCCAGCAGCGAACCAGGCGGGGAACTAGTCGGGGAGCTGTTTTTT. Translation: CASSEPGGELVGELFF.

This chain's CDR3 is CASSLARGYTEAFF. The CDR3 region has the DNA TGTGCCAGCAGCTTGGCTAGGGGTTACACTGAAGCTTTCTTT. The chain couples TRBV5-4 to TRBJ1-1; D perhaps matches TRBD1 (5 bases). V gave up 0 bases and J gave up 3 bases, with 9 bases separating them. The length of the CDR3 is 14 residues. The germline gives CDR1 SGHNT, CDR2 YYREEE (reference sequence).

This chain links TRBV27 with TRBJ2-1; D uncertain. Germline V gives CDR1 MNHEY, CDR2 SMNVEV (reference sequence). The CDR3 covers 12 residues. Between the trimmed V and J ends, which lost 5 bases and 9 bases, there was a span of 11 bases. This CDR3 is CASSHGRGEQFF. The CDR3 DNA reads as TGTGCCAGCAGTCACGGGCGCGGTGAGCAGTTCTTC.

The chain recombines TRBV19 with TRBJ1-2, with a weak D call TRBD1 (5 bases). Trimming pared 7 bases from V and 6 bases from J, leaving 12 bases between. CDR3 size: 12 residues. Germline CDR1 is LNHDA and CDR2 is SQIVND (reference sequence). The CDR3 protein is CASIGTVHGYTF. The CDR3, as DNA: TGTGCCAGTATCGGGACTGTCCATGGCTACACCTTC.

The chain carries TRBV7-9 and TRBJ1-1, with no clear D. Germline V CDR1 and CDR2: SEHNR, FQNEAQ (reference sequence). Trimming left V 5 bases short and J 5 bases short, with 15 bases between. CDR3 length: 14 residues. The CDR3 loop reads CASSLTQSVTEAFF. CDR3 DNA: TGTGCCAGCAGCCTAACCCAATCGGTGACTGAAGCTTTCTTT.

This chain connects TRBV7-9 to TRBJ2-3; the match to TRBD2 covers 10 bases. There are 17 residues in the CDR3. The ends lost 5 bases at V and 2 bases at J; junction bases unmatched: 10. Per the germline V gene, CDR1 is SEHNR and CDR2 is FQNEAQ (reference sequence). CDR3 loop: CASSEVRLAGLTDTQYF. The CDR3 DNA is TGTGCCAGCAGCGAAGTGAGACTAGCGGGTCTCACAGATACGCAGTATTTT.

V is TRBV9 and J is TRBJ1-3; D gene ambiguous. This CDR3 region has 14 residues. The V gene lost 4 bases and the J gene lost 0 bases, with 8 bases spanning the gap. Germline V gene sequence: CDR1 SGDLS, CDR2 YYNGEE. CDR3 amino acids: CASSPQPSGNTIYF. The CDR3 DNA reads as TGTGCCAGCAGCCCCCAGCCCTCTGGAAACACCATATATTTT. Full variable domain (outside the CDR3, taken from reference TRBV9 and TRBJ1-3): DSGVTQTPKHLITATGQRVTLRCSPRSGDLSVYWYQQSLDQGLQFLIQYYNGEERAKGNILERFSAQQFPDLHSELNLSSLELGDSALYFCASSPQPSGNTIYFGEGSWLTVV.

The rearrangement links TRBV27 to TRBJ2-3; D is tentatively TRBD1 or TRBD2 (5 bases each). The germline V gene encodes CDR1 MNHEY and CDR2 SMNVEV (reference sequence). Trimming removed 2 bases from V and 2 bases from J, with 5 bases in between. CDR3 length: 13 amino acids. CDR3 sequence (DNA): TGTGCCAGCAGTTTAGGGACCACAGATACGCAGTATTTT. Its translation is CASSLGTTDTQYF.

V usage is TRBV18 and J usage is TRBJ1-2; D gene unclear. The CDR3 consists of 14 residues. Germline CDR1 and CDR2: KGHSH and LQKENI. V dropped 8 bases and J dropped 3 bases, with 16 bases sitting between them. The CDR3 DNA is TGTGCCAGCGGACGCCCTGCTTCGTACTATGGCTACACCTTC. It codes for CASGRPASYYGYTF.

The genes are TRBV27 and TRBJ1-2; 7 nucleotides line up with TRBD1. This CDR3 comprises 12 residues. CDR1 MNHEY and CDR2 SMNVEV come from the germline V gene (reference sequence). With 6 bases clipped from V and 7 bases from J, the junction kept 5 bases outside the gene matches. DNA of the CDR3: TGTGCCAGCAGGGGACAGTCTGTTGGCTACACCTTC. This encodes CASRGQSVGYTF.